The clone carrying this T cell receptor beta chain appeared a few times. The antigen remains unidentified. It was with 60 Vbeta and 13 Jbeta primers that the PCR ran. Sequenced by immunoSEQ multiplex PCR; TCRdb stores in-frame clones only, minus some. The top ten clones hold 5.6% of a sample with 150,000 to 180,000 clones, 80% of them seen once. This specimen comes from a study of cytomegalovirus exposure and HLA in healthy donors. Germline lookup yields CDR1 MGHDK and CDR2 SYGVNS. V dropped 2 bases and J dropped 4; count of bases not matched to a gene: 0. This CDR3 comprises 16 residues. Overall study results and limits: An analysis done earlier found most TCR beta V segments productive about 90% or about 30% of the time. Later work associated 16,951 TCR beta sequences with HLA alleles at 0.05 false discovery rate. Cytomegalovirus-associated TCR beta chains were listed, numbering around 150.

Sequences were obtained from PBMCs. The receptor comes from a woman aged 40 to 50 in good health and CMV-seropositive. The chain joins TRBV25-1 to TRBJ2-1; 15 bases map to TRBD2. CDR3 sequence: CASSEGTSGGYNEQFF. The DNA for the CDR3 is TGTGCCAGCAGTGAAGGGACTAGCGGGGGGTACAATGAGCAGTTCTTC.